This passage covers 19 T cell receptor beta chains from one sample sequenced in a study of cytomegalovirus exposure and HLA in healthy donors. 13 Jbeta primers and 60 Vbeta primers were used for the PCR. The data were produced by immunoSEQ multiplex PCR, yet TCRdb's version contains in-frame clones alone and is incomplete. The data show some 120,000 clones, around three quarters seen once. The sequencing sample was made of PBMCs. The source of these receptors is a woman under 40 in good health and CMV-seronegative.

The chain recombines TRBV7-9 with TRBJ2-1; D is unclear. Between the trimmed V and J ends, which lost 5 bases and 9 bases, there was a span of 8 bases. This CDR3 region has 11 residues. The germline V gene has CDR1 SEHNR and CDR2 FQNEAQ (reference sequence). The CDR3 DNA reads TGTGCCAGCAGCCACGGTGGTGAGCAGTTCTTC. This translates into CASSHGGEQFF.

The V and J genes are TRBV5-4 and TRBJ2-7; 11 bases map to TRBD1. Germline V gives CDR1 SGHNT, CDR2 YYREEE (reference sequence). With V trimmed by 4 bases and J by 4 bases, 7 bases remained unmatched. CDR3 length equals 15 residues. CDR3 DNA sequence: TGTGCCAGCAGCGACGGGACAGGGGGGTTATACGAGCAGTACTTC. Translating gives CASSDGTGGLYEQYF.

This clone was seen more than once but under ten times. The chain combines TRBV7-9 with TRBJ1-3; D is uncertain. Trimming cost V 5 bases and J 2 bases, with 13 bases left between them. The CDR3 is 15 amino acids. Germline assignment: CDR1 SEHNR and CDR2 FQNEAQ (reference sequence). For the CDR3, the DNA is TGTGCCAGCAGCGTAAGGGAGAATACTGGAAACACCATATATTTT. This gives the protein CASSVRENTGNTIYF.

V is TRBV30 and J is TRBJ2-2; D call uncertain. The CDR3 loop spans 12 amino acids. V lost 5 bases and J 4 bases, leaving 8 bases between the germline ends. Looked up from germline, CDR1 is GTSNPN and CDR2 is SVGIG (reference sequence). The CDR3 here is CAWSLFTGELFF. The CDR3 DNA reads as TGTGCCTGGTCCTTGTTCACCGGGGAGCTGTTTTTT.

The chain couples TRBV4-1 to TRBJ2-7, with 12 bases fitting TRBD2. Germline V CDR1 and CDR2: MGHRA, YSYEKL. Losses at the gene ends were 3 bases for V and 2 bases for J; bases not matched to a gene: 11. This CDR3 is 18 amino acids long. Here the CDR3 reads CASSQGPGLAGPPYEQYF. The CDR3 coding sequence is TGCGCCAGCAGCCAGGGTCCGGGACTAGCGGGTCCTCCCTACGAGCAGTACTTC.

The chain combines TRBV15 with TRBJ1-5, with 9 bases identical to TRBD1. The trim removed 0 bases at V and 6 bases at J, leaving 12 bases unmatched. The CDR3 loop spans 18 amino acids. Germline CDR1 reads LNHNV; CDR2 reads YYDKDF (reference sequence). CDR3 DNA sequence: TGTGCCACCAGCAGAGAGGGTCTCGGACAGGGGAGAGGTCAGCCCCAGCATTTT. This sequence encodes CATSREGLGQGRGQPQHF.

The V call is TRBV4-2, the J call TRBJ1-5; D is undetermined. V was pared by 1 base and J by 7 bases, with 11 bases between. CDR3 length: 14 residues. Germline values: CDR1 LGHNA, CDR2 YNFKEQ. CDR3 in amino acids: CASSQGLEQQPQHF. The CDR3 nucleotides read TGTGCCAGCAGCCAAGGACTGGAGCAACAGCCCCAGCATTTT.

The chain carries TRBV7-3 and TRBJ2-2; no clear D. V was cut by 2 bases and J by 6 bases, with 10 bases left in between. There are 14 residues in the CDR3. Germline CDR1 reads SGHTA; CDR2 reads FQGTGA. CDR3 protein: CASSLEVRAGELFF. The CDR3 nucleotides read TGTGCCAGCAGCTTAGAGGTCCGGGCCGGGGAGCTGTTTTTT.

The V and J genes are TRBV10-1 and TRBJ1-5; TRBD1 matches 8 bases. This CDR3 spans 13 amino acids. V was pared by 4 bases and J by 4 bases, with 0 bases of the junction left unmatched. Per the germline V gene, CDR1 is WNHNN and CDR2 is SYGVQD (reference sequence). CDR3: CASSGTGNQPQHF. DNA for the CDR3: TGCGCCAGCAGTGGGACAGGGAATCAGCCCCAGCATTTT.

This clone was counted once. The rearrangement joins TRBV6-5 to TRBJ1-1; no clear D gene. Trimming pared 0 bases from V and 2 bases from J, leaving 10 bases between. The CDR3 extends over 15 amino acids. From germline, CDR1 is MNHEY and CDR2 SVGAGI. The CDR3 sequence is CASSYSITANTEAFF. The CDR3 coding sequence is TGTGCCAGCAGTTACTCGATAACAGCTAACACTGAAGCTTTCTTT.

The CDR3 is CAWSVDSQNTEAFF. The CDR3 region has the DNA TGTGCCTGGAGTGTAGACAGCCAAAACACTGAAGCTTTCTTT. The V call is TRBV30, the J call TRBJ1-1; D is perhaps TRBD1 (5 bases). Germline CDR1 GTSNPN, CDR2 SVGIG (reference sequence). The ends were cut back, 0 bases at V and 2 bases at J, with 10 bases in the middle. CDR3 length equals 14 residues.

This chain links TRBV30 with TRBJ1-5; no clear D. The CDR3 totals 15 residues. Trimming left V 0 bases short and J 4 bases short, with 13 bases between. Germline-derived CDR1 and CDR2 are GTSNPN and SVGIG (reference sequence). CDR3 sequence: CAWSVAGVENQPQHF. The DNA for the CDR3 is TGTGCCTGGAGTGTAGCCGGGGTGGAGAATCAGCCCCAGCATTTT. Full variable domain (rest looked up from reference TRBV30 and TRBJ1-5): SQTIHQWPATLVQPVGSPLSLECTVEGTSNPNLYWYRQAAGRGLQLLFYSVGIGQISSEVPQNLSASRPQDRQFILSSKKLLLSDSGFYLCAWSVAGVENQPQHFGDGTRLSIL.

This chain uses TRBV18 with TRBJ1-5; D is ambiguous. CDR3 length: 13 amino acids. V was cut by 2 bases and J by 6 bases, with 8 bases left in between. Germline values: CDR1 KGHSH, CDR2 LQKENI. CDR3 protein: CASSPLGGQPQHF. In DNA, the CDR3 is TGTGCCAGCTCACCATTGGGAGGTCAGCCCCAGCATTTT.

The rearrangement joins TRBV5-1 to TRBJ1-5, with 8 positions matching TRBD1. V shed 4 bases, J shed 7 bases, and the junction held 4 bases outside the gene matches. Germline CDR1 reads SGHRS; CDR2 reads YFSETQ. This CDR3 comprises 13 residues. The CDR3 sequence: CASSADRGQPQHF. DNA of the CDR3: TGCGCCAGCAGCGCTGACAGGGGACAGCCCCAGCATTTT.

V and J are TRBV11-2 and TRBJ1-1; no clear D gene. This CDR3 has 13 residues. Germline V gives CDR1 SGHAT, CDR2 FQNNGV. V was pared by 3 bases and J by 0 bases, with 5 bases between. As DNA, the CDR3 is TGTGCCAGCAGCTTGTACATGAACACTGAAGCTTTCTTT. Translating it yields CASSLYMNTEAFF.

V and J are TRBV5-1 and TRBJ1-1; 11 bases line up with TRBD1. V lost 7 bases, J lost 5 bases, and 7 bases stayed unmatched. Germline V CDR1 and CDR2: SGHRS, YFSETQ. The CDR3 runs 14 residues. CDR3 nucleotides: TGCGCCAGCTACAAGGGACAGGGGGAAACTGAAGCTTTCTTT. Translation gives CASYKGQGETEAFF.

DNA for the CDR3: TGTGCCAGCTCATACTCAACAGGGTTGATCAATCAGCCCCAGCATTTT. Translation: CASSYSTGLINQPQHF. The chain couples TRBV2 to TRBJ1-5, with D perhaps TRBD1 (6 bases). V lost 8 bases and J lost 3, with 20 bases in between. This CDR3 has 16 residues. The V gene's germline CDR1 is SNHLY and CDR2 FYNNEI. Together with reference TRBV2 and TRBJ1-5, the CDR3 gives the full variable domain: EPEVTQTPSHQVTQMGQEVILRCVPISNHLYFYWYRQILGQKVEFLVSFYNNEISEKSEIFDDQFSVERPDGSNFTLKIRSTKLEDSAMYFCASSYSTGLINQPQHFGDGTRLSIL.

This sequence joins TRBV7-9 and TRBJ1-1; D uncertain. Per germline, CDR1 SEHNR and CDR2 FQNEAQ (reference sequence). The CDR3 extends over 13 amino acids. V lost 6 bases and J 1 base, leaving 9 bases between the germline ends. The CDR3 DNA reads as TGTGCCAGCAGTCCTTATTGGAACACTGAAGCTTTCTTT. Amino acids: CASSPYWNTEAFF.

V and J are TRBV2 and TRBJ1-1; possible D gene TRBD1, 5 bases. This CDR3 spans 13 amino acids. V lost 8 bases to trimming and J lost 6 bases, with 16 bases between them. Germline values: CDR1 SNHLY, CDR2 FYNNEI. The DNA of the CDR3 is TGTGCCAGCCAAAACCCGGGGGAGTCTGAAGCTTTCTTT. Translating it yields CASQNPGESEAFF.